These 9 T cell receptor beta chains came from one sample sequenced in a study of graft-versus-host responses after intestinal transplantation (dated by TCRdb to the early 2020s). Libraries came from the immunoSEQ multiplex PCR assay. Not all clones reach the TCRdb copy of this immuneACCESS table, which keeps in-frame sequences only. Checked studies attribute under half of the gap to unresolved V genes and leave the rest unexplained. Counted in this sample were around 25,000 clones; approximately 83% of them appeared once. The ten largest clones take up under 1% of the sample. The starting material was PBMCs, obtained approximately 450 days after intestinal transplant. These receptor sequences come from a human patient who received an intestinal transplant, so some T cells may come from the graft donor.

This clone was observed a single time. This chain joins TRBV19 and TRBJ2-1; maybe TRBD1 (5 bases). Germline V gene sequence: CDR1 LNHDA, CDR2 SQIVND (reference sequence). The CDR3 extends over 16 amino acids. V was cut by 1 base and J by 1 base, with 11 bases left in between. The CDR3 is CASSIGLKGSYNEQFF. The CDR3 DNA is TGTGCCAGTAGTATAGGATTGAAGGGGTCCTACAATGAGCAGTTCTTC.

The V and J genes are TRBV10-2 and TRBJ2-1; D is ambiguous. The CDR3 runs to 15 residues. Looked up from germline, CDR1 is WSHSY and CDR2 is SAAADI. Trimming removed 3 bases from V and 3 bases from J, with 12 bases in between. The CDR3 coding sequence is TGCGCCAGCAGTGACGGCCTCCCAGACTACAATGAGCAGTTCTTC. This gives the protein CASSDGLPDYNEQFF.

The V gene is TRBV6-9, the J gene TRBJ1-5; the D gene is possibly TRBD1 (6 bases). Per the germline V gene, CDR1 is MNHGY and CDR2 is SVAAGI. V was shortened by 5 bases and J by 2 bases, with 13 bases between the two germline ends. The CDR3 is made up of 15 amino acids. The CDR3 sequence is CASSERDTRNQPQHF. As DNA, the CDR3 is TGTGCCAGCAGTGAACGGGACACCCGCAATCAGCCCCAGCATTTT.

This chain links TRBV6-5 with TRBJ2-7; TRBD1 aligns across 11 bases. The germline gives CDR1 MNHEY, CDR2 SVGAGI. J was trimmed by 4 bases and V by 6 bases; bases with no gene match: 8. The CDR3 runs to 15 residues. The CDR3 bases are TGTGCCAGCAGGTCCCAGGACAGGGGGCGTTACGAGCAGTACTTC. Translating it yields CASRSQDRGRYEQYF.

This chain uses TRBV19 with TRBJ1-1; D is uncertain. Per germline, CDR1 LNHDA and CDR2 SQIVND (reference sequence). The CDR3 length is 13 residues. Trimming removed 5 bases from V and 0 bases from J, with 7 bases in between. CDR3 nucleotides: TGTGCCAGTAGTTCAGGAATGAACACTGAAGCTTTCTTT. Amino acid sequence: CASSSGMNTEAFF.

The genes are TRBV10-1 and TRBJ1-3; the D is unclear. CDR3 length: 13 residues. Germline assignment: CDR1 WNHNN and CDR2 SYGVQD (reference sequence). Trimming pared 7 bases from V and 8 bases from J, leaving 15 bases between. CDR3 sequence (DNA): TGCGCCAGCACCAGGTCTCTTTCGGACACCATATATTTT. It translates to CASTRSLSDTIYF.

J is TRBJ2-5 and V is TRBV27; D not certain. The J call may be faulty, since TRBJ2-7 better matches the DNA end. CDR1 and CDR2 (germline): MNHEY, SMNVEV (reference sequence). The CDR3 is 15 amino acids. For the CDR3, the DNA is TGTGCCAGCAGTTTATCGAACAGTTCCCCCTACGAGCAGTACTTC. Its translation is CASSLSNSSPYEQYF.

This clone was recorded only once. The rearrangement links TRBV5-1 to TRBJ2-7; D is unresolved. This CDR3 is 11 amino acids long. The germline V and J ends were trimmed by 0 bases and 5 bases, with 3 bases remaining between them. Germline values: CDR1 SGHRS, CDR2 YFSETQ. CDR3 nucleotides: TGCGCCAGCAGCTTGGCCCACGAGCAGTACTTC. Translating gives CASSLAHEQYF.

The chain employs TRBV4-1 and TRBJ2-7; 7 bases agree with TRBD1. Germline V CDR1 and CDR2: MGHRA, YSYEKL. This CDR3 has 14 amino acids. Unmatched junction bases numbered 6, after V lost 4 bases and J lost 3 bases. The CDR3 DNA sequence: TGCGCCAGCAGCCCCAGGGGGACCGGCTACGAGCAGTACTTC. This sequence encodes CASSPRGTGYEQYF.